This T cell receptor (beta chain) was identified during a study of T cell changes during pregnancy in multiple sclerosis. Clones were read by immunoSEQ multiplex PCR, and TCRdb kept only the in-frame ones, dropping some. Of around 95,000 clones in the sample, 94% are singletons; the top ten hold about 1.7%. This clonotype was sampled from a female donor in good health, enrolled as a control in a pregnancy study. This material consisted of peripheral blood, taken after pregnancy.

CDR3 sequence reads: CSAGSYEQYF. As DNA, the CDR3 is TGCAGCGCCGGCTCCTACGAGCAGTACTTC. The chain couples TRBV29-1 to TRBJ2-7; D gene unclear. Germline V gene data show CDR1 as SQVTM and CDR2 as ANQGSEA. This CDR3 comprises 10 residues. Trimming removed 7 bases at V and 0 bases at J, with 4 bases between.